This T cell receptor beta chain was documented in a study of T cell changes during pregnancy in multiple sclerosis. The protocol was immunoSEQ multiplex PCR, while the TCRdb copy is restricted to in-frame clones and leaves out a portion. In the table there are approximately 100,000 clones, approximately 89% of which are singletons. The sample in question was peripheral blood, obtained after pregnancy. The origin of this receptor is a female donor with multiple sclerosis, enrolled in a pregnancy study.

The CDR3 sequence is CASSPGGYNEQFF. CDR3 in DNA: TGTGCCAGCTCACCCGGGGGGTACAATGAGCAGTTCTTC. V usage is TRBV18 and J usage is TRBJ2-1, with TRBD2 matching 7 bases. The CDR3 totals 13 residues. Trimming took 3 bases from V and 4 from J; bases not matched to a gene: 0. The germline CDR1 and CDR2 sequences are KGHSH and LQKENI.